The rows below give T cell receptor beta chains drawn from one sample of a study of blood T cell repertoires in COVID-19. Produced via immunoSEQ multiplex PCR; TCRdb's table is partial and in-frame only. The table includes some 220,000 clones, under 90% detected once. Specimen: peripheral blood. Every receptor here comes from a woman in her sixties or seventies who had recovered from COVID-19. CDR3s include the opening cysteine and the closing phenylalanine or tryptophan. D genes are given only for firm matches. Not every row has a clone size; where given, it reads once, few, many or a size class.

CDR3 length	J gene	D gene	V gene	clone size	CDR3 protein	CDR3 DNA
13	TRBJ1-5	NA	TRBV5-1	NA	CASSRGSDQPQHF	TGCGCCAGCAGCCGGGGGTCCGATCAGCCCCAGCATTTT
15	TRBJ2-1	TRBD1	TRBV7-2	NA	CASSFDRGVHNEQFF	TGTGCCAGCAGCTTCGACAGGGGAGTCCACAATGAGCAGTTCTTC
13	TRBJ2-1	NA	TRBV19	many	CASSMSRASEQFF	TGTGCCAGTAGTATGTCCCGCGCGAGTGAGCAGTTCTTC
15	TRBJ2-5	NA	TRBV19	NA	CATRGASGQMETQYF	TGTGCCACCAGAGGGGCTAGCGGACAGATGGAGACCCAGTACTTC
14	TRBJ1-2	TRBD1	TRBV30	NA	CAWSRDRVPSGYTF	TGTGCCTGGAGTCGGGACAGGGTTCCCTCGGGCTACACCTTC
14	TRBJ1-1	NA	TRBV9	NA	CASSGTDMNTEAFF	TGTGCCAGCAGCGGGACAGATATGAACACTGAAGCTTTCTTT
15	TRBJ2-5	TRBD1	TRBV9	NA	CASSVDDRGWETQYF	TGTGCCAGCAGCGTAGACGACAGGGGGTGGGAGACCCAGTACTTC
13	TRBJ2-5	TRBD2	TRBV6-5	NA	CASKRGAGETQYF	TGTGCCAGCAAGCGGGGGGCCGGAGAGACCCAGTACTTC
13	TRBJ1-1	NA	TRBV30	NA	CAWSVGGGTEAFF	TGTGCCTGGAGTGTAGGGGGAGGGACTGAAGCTTTCTTT
17	TRBJ1-2	TRBD1	TRBV10-3	NA	CAIRRGPGQGRNYGYTF	TGTGCCATCAGGAGGGGGCCGGGACAGGGTCGGAATTATGGCTACACCTTC
14	TRBJ1-2	NA	TRBV10-3	NA	CAIGSTGLDYGYIF	TGTGCCATCGGTTCCACAGGGCTCGACTATGGCTACATCTTC
13	TRBJ2-7	TRBD1	TRBV9	NA	CASSPGQGYEQYF	TGTGCCAGCAGCCCGGGACAGGGCTACGAGCAGTACTTC
17	TRBJ2-3	TRBD1	TRBV4-1	NA	CASSQDWGQGITDTQYF	TGCGCCAGCAGCCAGGACTGGGGACAGGGTATTACAGATACGCAGTATTTT
15	TRBJ2-5	NA	TRBV4-1	NA	CASSQTLLLAETQYF	TGCGCCAGCAGCCAAACCTTGCTGCTAGCAGAGACCCAGTACTTC
17	TRBJ2-3	TRBD1	TRBV7-8	NA	CASSSRPGTGSTDTQYF	TGTGCCAGCAGCTCCAGACCCGGGACAGGAAGCACAGATACGCAGTATTTT
16	TRBJ1-4	NA	TRBV6-2/TRBV6-3	once	CASSFPITGLGEKLFF	TGTGCCAGCAGTTTTCCGATCACAGGGCTTGGGGAAAAACTGTTTTTT
13	TRBJ2-7	NA	TRBV16	NA	CASSHGVSYEQYF	TGTGCCAGCAGCCACGGAGTATCCTACGAGCAGTACTTC
11	TRBJ1-2	NA	TRBV15	NA	CATRQGAGYTF	TGTGCCACCAGACAGGGAGCCGGCTACACCTTC
13	TRBJ1-1	TRBD1	TRBV29-1	NA	CSGRTGIFTEAFF	TGCAGCGGGAGGACAGGGATATTTACAGAAGCTTTCTTT
14	TRBJ1-1	TRBD1	TRBV28	NA	CASSHRGWNTEAFF	TGTGCCAGCAGCCACAGGGGGTGGAACACTGAAGCTTTCTTT
18	TRBJ2-3	TRBD2	TRBV4-2	many	CASSQVGTSGGSTDTQYF	TGTGCCAGCAGCCAAGTGGGGACTAGCGGGGGGTCCACAGATACGCAGTATTTT
12	TRBJ1-1	TRBD1	TRBV5-5	NA	CASSSDRGVAFF	TGTGCCAGCAGTTCTGACAGGGGGGTAGCTTTCTTT
14	TRBJ1-2	TRBD1	TRBV6-6	NA	CASSYPGQGGGYTF	TGTGCCAGCAGTTACCCAGGACAGGGCGGGGGCTACACCTTC
15	TRBJ1-1	TRBD1	TRBV15	NA	CATSVGQGAATEAFF	TGTGCCACCAGCGTCGGACAGGGGGCGGCGACTGAAGCTTTCTTT
16	TRBJ1-1	NA	TRBV5-6	few	CASSLPTRPGGTEAFF	TGTGCCAGCAGCTTACCAACCCGCCCCGGGGGCACTGAAGCTTTCTTT
15	TRBJ2-5	TRBD1	TRBV2	NA	CASTNRQGGQETQYF	TGTGCCAGCACCAATAGACAGGGGGGTCAAGAGACCCAGTACTTC